This T cell receptor (beta chain) was recorded in a study of blood T cell repertoires in COVID-19. Study information: The United States, Italy and Spain supplied acute and convalescent COVID-19 samples. Sources were T cells, B-cell-depleted T cells, or PBMCs; the material itself was cDNA or gDNA.

V dropped 0 bases and J dropped 10 bases, with 11 bases sitting between them. Per germline, CDR1 SGDLS and CDR2 YYNGEE. The CDR3 is 14 amino acids. In the study's own analysis: From reference gene primer amplification, estimates of nucleated cell counts were derived. The table came from immunoSEQ multiplex PCR; TCRdb's copy has only in-frame clones and leaves some out. V, J and clone size were drawn from that table, and D and trimming were deduced from the DNA. The table lists 200,000 or so clones, 86% of them singletons. This chain links TRBV9 with TRBJ1-6; no clear D gene. The material sequenced was peripheral blood. This receptor was taken from a woman aged 45-60 years with acute or convalescent COVID-19. DNA for the CDR3: TGTGCCAGCAGCGTAGCCGGGGAAAGATCACCCCTCCACTTT. The encoded protein is CASSVAGERSPLHF.